The sequence of this TCR beta chain was determined in a study of CD8+ T cells in alopecia areata. Notes on the study in general: Clonality in lesional scalp, especially alopecia totalis/universalis, exceeded that of normal scalp.

The sequencing template was cDNA reverse transcribed from extracted RNA. Sequencing used immunoSEQ multiplex PCR; TCRdb keeps in-frame clones, though not all of them. Of under 70,000 clones listed, 96% were seen once; the top ten hold under 30%. About this clone itself: Its cognate antigen is unknown.

This CDR3 contains 13 residues. Germline V gene sequence: CDR1 SNHLY, CDR2 FYNNEI. Trimming left V 8 bases short and J 1 base short, with 9 bases between. The sample consisted of CD8+ T cells sorted from blood, taken at week 0. This sequence was found in a human donor with alopecia areata. The V call is TRBV2, the J call TRBJ1-5, with unresolved D. The CDR3 loop reads CASGDPSNQPQHF. The CDR3 DNA sequence: TGTGCCAGCGGGGATCCCAGCAATCAGCCCCAGCATTTT. Drawing the rest from reference TRBV2 and TRBJ1-5, the complete variable domain is EPEVTQTPSHQVTQMGQEVILRCVPISNHLYFYWYRQILGQKVEFLVSFYNNEISEKSEIFDDQFSVERPDGSNFTLKIRSTKLEDSAMYFCASGDPSNQPQHFGDGTRLSIL.